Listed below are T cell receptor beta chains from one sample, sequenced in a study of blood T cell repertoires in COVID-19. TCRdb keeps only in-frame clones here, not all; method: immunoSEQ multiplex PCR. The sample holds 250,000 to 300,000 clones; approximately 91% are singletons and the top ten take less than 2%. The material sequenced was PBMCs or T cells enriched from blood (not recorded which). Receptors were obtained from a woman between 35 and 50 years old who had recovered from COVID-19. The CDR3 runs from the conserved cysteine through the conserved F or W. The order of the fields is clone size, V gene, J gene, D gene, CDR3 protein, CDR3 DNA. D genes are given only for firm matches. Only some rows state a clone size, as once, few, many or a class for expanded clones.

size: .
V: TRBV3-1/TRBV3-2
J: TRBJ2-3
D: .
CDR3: CASSQVAGTTDTQYF
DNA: TGTGCCAGCAGCCAAGTCGCGGGGACCACAGATACGCAGTATTTT

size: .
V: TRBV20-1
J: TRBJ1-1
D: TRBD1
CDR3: CSALQGEAFF
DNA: TGCAGTGCCTTACAGGGGGAAGCTTTCTTT

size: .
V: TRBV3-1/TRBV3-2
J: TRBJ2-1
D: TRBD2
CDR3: CASSRVWTSGGAKNEQFF
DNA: TGTGCCAGCAGCCGAGTCTGGACTAGCGGGGGGGCCAAGAATGAGCAGTTCTTC

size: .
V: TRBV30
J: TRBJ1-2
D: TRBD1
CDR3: CAWRTGGLYGYTF
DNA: TGTGCCTGGAGGACAGGGGGCTTATATGGCTACACCTTC

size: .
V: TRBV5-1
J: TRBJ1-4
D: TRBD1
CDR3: CASTPGTGSEKLFF
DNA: TGCGCCAGCACCCCCGGGACAGGGAGCGAAAAACTGTTTTTT

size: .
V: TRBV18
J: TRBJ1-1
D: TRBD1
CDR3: CASSQLGTGTQNTEAFF
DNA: TGTGCCAGCTCACAACTCGGGACAGGGACCCAGAACACTGAAGCTTTCTTT

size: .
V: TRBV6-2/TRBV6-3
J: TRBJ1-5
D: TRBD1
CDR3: CASSWEPPGGCSNQPQHF
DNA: TGTGCCAGCAGTTGGGAACCTCCAGGGGGATGTAGCAATCAGCCCCAGCATTTT

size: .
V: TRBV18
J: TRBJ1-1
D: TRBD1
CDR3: CASSLVGQGNTEAFF
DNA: TGTGCCAGCTCCCTGGTAGGACAGGGGAACACTGAAGCTTTCTTT

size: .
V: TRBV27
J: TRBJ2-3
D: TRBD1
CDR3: CASSFTTGGLGDTQYF
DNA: TGTGCCAGCAGTTTCACGACAGGGGGCTTGGGAGATACGCAGTATTTT

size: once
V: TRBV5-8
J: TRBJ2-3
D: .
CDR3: CASSFRERRKGNTDTQYF
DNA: TGTGCCAGCAGCTTTAGGGAGCGGCGGAAAGGGAACACAGATACGCAGTATTTT

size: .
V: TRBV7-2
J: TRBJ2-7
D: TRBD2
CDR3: CASSLGLAGGQNEQYF
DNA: TGTGCCAGCAGCTTAGGACTAGCGGGAGGTCAAAACGAGCAGTACTTC

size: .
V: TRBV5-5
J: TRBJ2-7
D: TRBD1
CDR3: CASSWDRGDEQYF
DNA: TGTGCCAGCAGCTGGGACAGGGGTGACGAGCAGTACTTC

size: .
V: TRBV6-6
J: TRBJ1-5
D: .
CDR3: CASSYASGQPQHF
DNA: TGTGCCAGCAGTTACGCATCGGGACAGCCCCAGCATTTT

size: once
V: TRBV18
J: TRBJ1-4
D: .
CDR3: CASSPLAAQSEKLFF
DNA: TGTGCCAGCTCACCCCTGGCGGCGCAGAGCGAAAAACTGTTTTTT

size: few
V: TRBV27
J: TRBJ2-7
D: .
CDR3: CASSLFAGYQYEQYF
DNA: TGTGCCAGCAGTTTATTTGCAGGGTATCAATACGAGCAGTACTTC

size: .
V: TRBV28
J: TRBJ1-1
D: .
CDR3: CASSSTPNTEAFF
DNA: TGTGCCAGCAGTTCGACACCAAACACTGAAGCTTTCTTT

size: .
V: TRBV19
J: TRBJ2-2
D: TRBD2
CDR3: CASSPGGAGELFF
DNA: TGTGCCAGTAGTCCCGGGGGGGCCGGGGAGCTGTTTTTT

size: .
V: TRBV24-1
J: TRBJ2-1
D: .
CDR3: CATSGGANEQFF
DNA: TGTGCCACCAGTGGGGGAGCCAATGAGCAGTTCTTC

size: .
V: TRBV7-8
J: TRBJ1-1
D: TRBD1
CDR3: CASSLERDRPNTEAFF
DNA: TGTGCCAGCAGCTTAGAGAGGGACAGACCGAACACTGAAGCTTTCTTT

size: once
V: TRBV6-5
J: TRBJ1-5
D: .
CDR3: CASRLVDQPQHF
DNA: TGTGCCAGCAGACTGGTGGATCAGCCCCAGCATTTT

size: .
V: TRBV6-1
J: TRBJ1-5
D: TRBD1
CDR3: CASSDRGQGGNQPQHF
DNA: TGTGCCAGCAGTGATAGAGGACAGGGGGGAAATCAGCCCCAGCATTTT

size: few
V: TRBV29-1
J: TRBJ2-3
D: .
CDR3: CSVVGQFRDTQYF
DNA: TGCAGCGTTGTAGGACAGTTTCGGGATACGCAGTATTTT

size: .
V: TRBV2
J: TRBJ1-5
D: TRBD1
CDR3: CASSVRGLGQPQHF
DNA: TGTGCCAGCAGTGTGAGGGGGCTGGGTCAGCCCCAGCATTTT

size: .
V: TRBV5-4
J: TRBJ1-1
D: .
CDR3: CASSARGSEAFF
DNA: TGTGCCAGCAGCGCCAGGGGTTCTGAAGCTTTCTTT

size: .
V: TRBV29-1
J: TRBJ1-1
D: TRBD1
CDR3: CSVVPVWTGDVMDTEAFF
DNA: TGCAGCGTTGTACCGGTTTGGACAGGGGATGTGATGGACACTGAAGCTTTCTTT

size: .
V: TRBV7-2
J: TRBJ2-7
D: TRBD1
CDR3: CASSLGTGNSYEQYF
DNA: TGTGCCAGCAGCTTAGGGACAGGGAACTCCTACGAGCAGTACTTC

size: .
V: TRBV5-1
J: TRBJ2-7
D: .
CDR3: CASSLAEGGEQYF
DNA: TGCGCCAGCAGCTTGGCGGAGGGCGGGGAGCAGTACTTC

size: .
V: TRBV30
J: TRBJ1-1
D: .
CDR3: CAWSVLEGGGTEAFF
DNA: TGTGCCTGGAGTGTACTGGAGGGCGGCGGCACTGAAGCTTTCTTT

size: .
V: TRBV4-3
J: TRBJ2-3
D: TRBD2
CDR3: CASSRTRIGTSVLWASTDTQYF
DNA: TGCGCCAGCAGCCGAACTAGAATCGGGACTAGCGTTCTTTGGGCTAGCACAGATACGCAGTATTTT

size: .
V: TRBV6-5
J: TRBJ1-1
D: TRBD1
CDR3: CASSRTGDNEAFF
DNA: TGTGCCAGCAGTAGAACAGGGGACAATGAAGCTTTCTTT

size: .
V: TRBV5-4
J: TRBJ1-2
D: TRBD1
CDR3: CASPDRDHGYTF
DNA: TGTGCCTCTCCCGACAGGGACCATGGCTACACCTTC

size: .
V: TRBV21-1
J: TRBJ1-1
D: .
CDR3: CASSKVLGRGSTEAFF
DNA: TGTGCCAGCAGCAAAGTTTTGGGCAGGGGAAGCACTGAAGCTTTCTTT

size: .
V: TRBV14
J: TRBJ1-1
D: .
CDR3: CASSPLGGLNTEAFF
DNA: TGTGCCAGCAGCCCTTTGGGAGGCCTGAACACTGAAGCTTTCTTT

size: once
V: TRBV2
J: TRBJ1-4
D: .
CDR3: CASMRRGEKLFF
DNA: TGTGCCAGCATGCGGCGCGGTGAAAAACTGTTTTTT

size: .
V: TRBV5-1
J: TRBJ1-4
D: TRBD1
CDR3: CASSAGTVTNEKLFF
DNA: TGCGCCAGCAGCGCCGGGACAGTAACTAATGAAAAACTGTTTTTT

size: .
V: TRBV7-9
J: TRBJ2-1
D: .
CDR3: CASSSTDSYNEQFF
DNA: TGTGCCAGCAGCTCGACTGACTCCTACAATGAGCAGTTCTTC

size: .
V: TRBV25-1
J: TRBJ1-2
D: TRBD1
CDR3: CASSELGPGQGASGYTF
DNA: TGTGCCAGCAGTGAATTGGGTCCGGGACAGGGGGCGTCTGGCTACACCTTC

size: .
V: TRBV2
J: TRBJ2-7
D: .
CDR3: CASSEAIGSYEQYF
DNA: TGTGCCAGCAGTGAAGCGATCGGGTCCTACGAGCAGTACTTC

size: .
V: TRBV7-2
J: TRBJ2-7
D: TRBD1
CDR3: CASSLYNRGLEQYF
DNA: TGTGCCAGCAGCTTATATAACAGGGGGCTCGAGCAGTACTTC

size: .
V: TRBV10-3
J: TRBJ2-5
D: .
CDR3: CAIADSGAETQYF
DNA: TGTGCCATCGCTGATAGTGGGGCAGAGACCCAGTACTTC